These 25 T cell receptor beta chains came from one sample sequenced in a study of cytomegalovirus exposure and HLA in healthy donors. The PCR made use of 60 Vbeta and 13 Jbeta primers. Assay used: immunoSEQ multiplex PCR; TCRdb lists only in-frame clones, some missing. The repertoire includes over 150,000 clones, around 86% of them detected once, and 0.9% to 1% sits in the top ten. The sequencing input was PBMCs. The receptors derive from a girl aged 2-10 years in good health and CMV-seropositive.

The genes are TRBV11-3 and TRBJ2-7; D is undetermined. The CDR3 is made up of 16 amino acids. In germline, CDR1 is SGHNT, CDR2 YENEEA. V lost 2 bases, J lost 3 bases, and 17 bases lay in between. The CDR3 DNA follows: TGTGCCAGCAGCTTAAGCACAGCTACCACAAACTACGAGCAGTACTTC. Its protein is CASSLSTATTNYEQYF.

The rearrangement uses TRBV7-3 and TRBJ2-3; weak D call: TRBD1 (6 bases). This CDR3 has 15 amino acids. V lost 6 bases and J lost 2, with 15 bases in between. Germline assignment: CDR1 SGHTA and CDR2 FQGTGA. Here the CDR3 DNA reads TGTGCCAGCAGTCGGGACATAGAAAACACAGATACGCAGTATTTT. Protein sequence: CASSRDIENTDTQYF. Looking up the rest from reference TRBV7-3 and TRBJ2-3 gives the full variable domain: GAGVSQTPSNKVTEKGKYVELRCDPISGHTALYWYRQSLGQGPEFLIYFQGTGAADDSGLPNDRFFAVRPEGSVSTLKIQRTERGDSAVYLCASSRDIENTDTQYFGPGTRLTVL.

On this clone: At the DNA level, this CDR3 is encoded by other sequences in the same sample as well. The rearrangement links TRBV5-1 to TRBJ2-3; D perhaps matches TRBD1 (6 bases). This CDR3 region has 12 residues. CDR1 is SGHRS, CDR2 YFSETQ, per germline. Deletions cut 8 bases from V and 0 bases from J, with 7 bases between. This CDR3 reads CASRGSTDTQYF. CDR3 in DNA: TGCGCCAGTAGGGGGAGCACAGATACGCAGTATTTT.

The chain is built from TRBV7-2 and TRBJ2-3; TRBD2 matches at 11 bases. V trimming: 5 bases; J trimming: 0 bases; junction bases outside the gene matches: 10. Germline V gives CDR1 SGHTA, CDR2 FQGNSA. This CDR3 comprises 18 residues. In nucleotides, the CDR3 is TGTGCCAGCAGCCGTGCGGGACTAGCGGCTCTTAGCACAGATACGCAGTATTTT. Amino acid sequence: CASSRAGLAALSTDTQYF.

This clone is a singleton in its sample. The chain is built from TRBV7-8 and TRBJ2-5; the D is unclear. V lost 5 bases to trimming and J lost 0 bases, with 4 bases between them. The CDR3 contains 12 residues. The germline V gene has CDR1 SGHVS and CDR2 FQNEAQ. The CDR3 spells CASSPYQETQYF. The CDR3 DNA reads TGTGCCAGCAGCCCCTACCAAGAGACCCAGTACTTC.

The genes are TRBV5-1 and TRBJ1-3; D possibly corresponds to TRBD1 (6 bases). Germline loops: CDR1 SGHRS, CDR2 YFSETQ. V lost 1 base, J lost 0 bases, and 8 bases lay in between. CDR3 length: 15 residues. CDR3: CASSLMGASGNTIYF. CDR3 bases: TGCGCCAGCAGCTTGATGGGGGCCTCTGGAAACACCATATATTTT.

V and J are TRBV30 and TRBJ1-5, with a possible D match to TRBD1 (6 bases). This CDR3 comprises 14 residues. Trimming removed 2 bases from V and 3 bases from J, with 11 bases in between. CDR1 is GTSNPN, CDR2 SVGIG, per germline (reference sequence). The CDR3 DNA follows: TGTGCCTGGAGTCCCGGGACATTCAATCAGCCCCAGCATTTT. This encodes CAWSPGTFNQPQHF.

This clone was recorded a few times. J is TRBJ1-5 and V is TRBV5-1; TRBD1 is a possible D gene (5 bases). CDR3 length: 15 residues. V was pared by 1 base and J by 5 bases, with 13 bases between. Germline lookup yields CDR1 SGHRS and CDR2 YFSETQ. The CDR3 loop reads CASSLMGGEYQPQHF. The CDR3 nucleotides are TGCGCCAGCAGCTTGATGGGGGGGGAGTATCAGCCCCAGCATTTT.

V gene TRBV5-1 combines with J gene TRBJ2-5, with D perhaps TRBD1 (5 bases). V was pared by 1 base and J by 5 bases, with 15 bases between. CDR3 size: 15 residues. Germline V gene lookup returns CDR1 SGHRS and CDR2 YFSETQ. For the CDR3, the DNA is TGCGCCAGCAGCTTGTCATTGGGGCCACTGGAGACCCAGTACTTC. Translation gives CASSLSLGPLETQYF.

The rearrangement links TRBV25-1 to TRBJ1-5, with D unclear. Deletions cut 8 bases from V and 5 bases from J, with 7 bases between. CDR3 length equals 11 residues. Germline CDR1 and CDR2: MGHDK and SYGVNS. The CDR3 here is CASGLDQPQHF. DNA for the CDR3: TGTGCCAGCGGCTTGGATCAGCCCCAGCATTTT.

The rearrangement joins TRBV7-2 to TRBJ2-3; D may be TRBD1 (5 bases). The germline V and J ends were trimmed by 1 base and 5 bases, with 10 bases remaining between them. CDR1 and CDR2 (germline): SGHTA, FQGNSA. This CDR3 is built from 14 residues. The CDR3, as DNA: TGTGCCAGCAGCTTAGACAGGTCACGAGATACGCAGTATTTT. The encoded protein is CASSLDRSRDTQYF.

The CDR3 is CASMGQGNPYEQYF. In DNA, the CDR3 is TGTGCCAGCATGGGACAGGGCAACCCCTACGAGCAGTACTTC. The chain links TRBV6-5 to TRBJ2-7; 9 nucleotides match TRBD1. There are 14 residues in the CDR3. The germline gives CDR1 MNHEY, CDR2 SVGAGI. Trimming took 7 bases from V and 2 from J; bases not matched to a gene: 6.

The V and J genes are TRBV6-5 and TRBJ2-3; D call uncertain. Trimming shortened V by 4 bases and J by 4 bases, and 12 bases separated the two germline ends. This CDR3 has 14 amino acids. Germline V gene data show CDR1 as MNHEY and CDR2 as SVGAGI. CDR3 nucleotides: TGTGCCAGCAGTTCTCTGAACGCGGCAGATACGCAGTATTTT. Its translation is CASSSLNAADTQYF.

The chain couples TRBV5-4 to TRBJ2-3; D is unclear. This CDR3 has 14 amino acids. Germline V gene lookup returns CDR1 SGHNT and CDR2 YYREEE (reference sequence). Trimming cost V 0 bases and J 3 bases, with 8 bases left between them. CDR3 nucleotides: TGTGCCAGCAGCTTGGCCCCTATAACAGATACGCAGTATTTT. It specifies CASSLAPITDTQYF.

The rearrangement links TRBV2 to TRBJ2-7; maybe TRBD2 (5 bases). Per germline, CDR1 SNHLY and CDR2 FYNNEI. CDR3 length equals 14 residues. V gave up 1 base and J gave up 7 bases, with 14 bases separating them. CDR3 nucleotides: TGTGCCAGCAGTGAAGGAGTACCCACGGGGGAGCAGTACTTC. Encoded protein: CASSEGVPTGEQYF.

V is TRBV5-1 and J is TRBJ2-5; D might be TRBD1 (6 bases). Trimming removed 0 bases at V and 0 bases at J, with 15 bases between. Germline V gene sequence: CDR1 SGHRS, CDR2 YFSETQ. The CDR3 runs 17 residues. The CDR3 nucleotides are TGCGCCAGCAGCTTGGGCCAGGGGATCCGGTACCAAGAGACCCAGTACTTC. Translation: CASSLGQGIRYQETQYF.

The V and J genes are TRBV5-4 and TRBJ2-1, with 7 nucleotides matching TRBD2. The CDR3 length is 17 residues. CDR1 is SGHNT and CDR2 is YYREEE in the germline V gene (reference sequence). Trimming cost V 0 bases and J 4 bases; bases outside gene matches: 10. CDR3 sequence reads: CASSLGLGGRSYNEQFF. The CDR3 DNA reads as TGTGCCAGCAGCTTGGGGTTGGGCGGGAGAAGTTACAATGAGCAGTTCTTC.

The chain links TRBV29-1 to TRBJ2-1, with 9 positions matching TRBD1. There are 14 residues in the CDR3. J was trimmed by 5 bases and V by 3 bases; bases with no gene match: 5. Germline CDR1 SQVTM, CDR2 ANQGSEA. Here the CDR3 DNA reads TGCAGCGTTGATCTTCGGGACAGGGACAATGAGCAGTTCTTC. Translation gives CSVDLRDRDNEQFF.

The chain recombines TRBV4-2 with TRBJ2-1; 7 bases are shared with TRBD1. The CDR3 consists of 14 residues. Trimming took 4 bases from V and 5 from J; bases not matched to a gene: 5. Per the germline V gene, CDR1 is LGHNA and CDR2 is YNFKEQ. The CDR3 spells CASSLQGTNNEQFF. The CDR3 DNA is TGTGCCAGCAGCCTACAGGGGACGAACAATGAGCAGTTCTTC.

This chain connects TRBV5-4 to TRBJ2-1; 12 bases are shared with TRBD2. The germline V gene has CDR1 SGHNT and CDR2 YYREEE (reference sequence). The CDR3 is made up of 15 amino acids. Losses at the gene ends were 4 bases for V and 6 bases for J; bases not matched to a gene: 5. In nucleotides, the CDR3 is TGTGCCAGCAGCCCGACTAGCGGGAGAAGCAATGAGCAGTTCTTC. Translated, it gives CASSPTSGRSNEQFF. The variable domain in full, completed from reference TRBV5-4 and TRBJ2-1, reads ETGVTQSPTHLIKTRGQQVTLRCSSQSGHNTVSWYQQALGQGPQFIFQYYREEENGRGNFPPRFSGLQFPNYSSELNVNALELDDSALYLCASSPTSGRSNEQFFGPGTRLTVL.

J is TRBJ2-4 and V is TRBV7-9; D possibly corresponds to TRBD2 (6 bases). The CDR3 loop spans 16 amino acids. V lost 1 base to trimming and J lost 1 base, with 11 bases between them. The germline V gene has CDR1 SEHNR and CDR2 FQNEAQ (reference sequence). The CDR3 reads CASSLGFREAKNIQYF. CDR3 nucleotide sequence: TGTGCCAGCAGCTTAGGGTTCCGGGAGGCCAAAAACATTCAGTACTTC.

The chain uses TRBV2 and TRBJ1-2; the D gene is possibly TRBD1 (6 bases). This CDR3 spans 14 amino acids. Germline lookup yields CDR1 SNHLY and CDR2 FYNNEI. Trimming left V 7 bases short and J 5 bases short, with 17 bases between. CDR3: CASKSGARDYGYTF. DNA for the CDR3: TGTGCCAGCAAGTCAGGGGCACGGGATTATGGCTACACCTTC.

The chain carries TRBV28 and TRBJ1-2; 7 bases match TRBD1. This CDR3 has 15 amino acids. Germline trimming cut 6 bases from V and 7 bases from J; bases unmatched to any gene: 14. Germline loops: CDR1 MDHEN, CDR2 SYDVKM. Here the CDR3 reads CASSNPGTAIGGYTF. DNA for the CDR3: TGTGCCAGCAGCAACCCCGGGACAGCAATAGGTGGCTACACCTTC.

The V gene is TRBV27, the J gene TRBJ2-3; 8 bases are shared with TRBD2. This CDR3 region has 16 residues. The V segment lost 6 bases and the J segment 2 bases; nucleotides outside the gene matches: 10. Germline-derived CDR1 and CDR2 are MNHEY and SMNVEV (reference sequence). As DNA, the CDR3 is TGTGCCAGCAGACTCTGGGGACTAGGGGCCACAGATACGCAGTATTTT. Protein: CASRLWGLGATDTQYF.

The V gene is TRBV4-1, the J gene TRBJ2-5, with D maybe TRBD2 (6 bases). V gave up 4 bases and J gave up 5 bases, with 17 bases separating them. The V gene's germline CDR1 is MGHRA and CDR2 YSYEKL. The CDR3 has 15 residues. The DNA of the CDR3 is TGCGCCAGCAGCCGAGGGCGGGAAGGAAGGGAGACCCAGTACTTC. This gives the protein CASSRGREGRETQYF.